The rows below give T cell receptor beta chains drawn from one sample of a study of blood T cell repertoires in COVID-19. The assay was immunoSEQ multiplex PCR, and TCRdb's table has in-frame clones only and misses some. The sample lists roughly 200,000 clones, approximately 85% seen once, with roughly 6% in the top ten. The sequenced material came from PBMCs or T cells enriched from blood (not recorded which). The source is a man aged 35-49 years who had recovered from COVID-19. Both conserved end residues are trimmed from each CDR3. The D gene is left open where the match is weak. Clone size appears in some rows only: once, few, many, or a class for an expanded clone.

j_gene | v_gene | len | abundance | d_gene | CDR3aa
TRBJ1-2 | TRBV28 | 12 | NA | NA | ASSSPGNNYGYT
TRBJ1-1 | TRBV30 | 17 | NA | TRBD1 | AGAPPGQRKTVRNTEAF
TRBJ1-4 | TRBV18 | 14 | NA | TRBD1 | ASSSRQGTTNEKLF
TRBJ2-3 | TRBV5-1 | 11 | few | TRBD2 | ASRAGWTDTQY
TRBJ1-1 | TRBV4-1 | 14 | NA | TRBD1 | ASSQGHRGPYTEAF
TRBJ1-1 | TRBV12-3/TRBV12-4 | 11 | NA | TRBD1 | ASSIRTGVEAF
TRBJ1-5 | TRBV28 | 10 | NA | NA | ASSWGVQPQH
TRBJ2-3 | TRBV6-5 | 12 | NA | TRBD2 | ASRTSGGPDTQY
TRBJ2-5 | TRBV19 | 12 | NA | NA | ASQGGQGPETQY
TRBJ2-1 | TRBV27 | 11 | NA | NA | ASSLDRMNEQF
TRBJ2-1 | TRBV2 | 10 | NA | TRBD1 | ASNRMSGQTF
TRBJ2-3 | TRBV7-9 | 10 | NA | NA | ASSQYTDTQY
TRBJ1-1 | TRBV2 | 12 | NA | TRBD1 | ASSETGGYTEAF
TRBJ1-1 | TRBV2 | 12 | NA | TRBD1 | ASRPGQGNTEAF
TRBJ1-6 | TRBV2 | 12 | NA | TRBD1 | ASSAGTDNSPLH
TRBJ2-3 | TRBV5-1 | 13 | few | TRBD2 | ASSWTSGSTDTQY
TRBJ1-1 | TRBV7-6 | 11 | once | NA | ASSFRMNTEAF
TRBJ2-7 | TRBV9 | 11 | NA | NA | ASALDSSYEQY
TRBJ2-1 | TRBV19 | 12 | NA | NA | ASSALSSYNEQF
TRBJ1-2 | TRBV5-1 | 9 | NA | NA | ASTSGDGYT
TRBJ1-6 | TRBV5-3 | 15 | NA | NA | ARSPGLRGSYNSPLH
TRBJ2-7 | TRBV7-3 | 11 | few | TRBD1 | ASSPYRGDEQY
TRBJ1-5 | TRBV3-1/TRBV3-2 | 12 | NA | TRBD1 | ASSPETGGQPQH
TRBJ1-2 | TRBV11-3 | 12 | NA | NA | ASSPFRGDYGYT
TRBJ2-1 | TRBV19 | 13 | NA | NA | ASSREGLRRPEQF
TRBJ2-4 | TRBV11-2 | 15 | NA | TRBD1 | ASSGGGDRVRGNIQY
TRBJ1-6 | TRBV14 | 13 | NA | TRBD1 | ASSPGQGVNSPLH
TRBJ1-2 | TRBV7-2 | 11 | few | NA | ASSLWAGDGYT
TRBJ2-2 | TRBV6-4 | 13 | few | TRBD1 | ASRPQGAAAGELF
TRBJ1-2 | TRBV9 | 11 | NA | TRBD1 | ATGGDRGHGYT
TRBJ1-1 | TRBV10-2 | 11 | NA | TRBD1 | ASRDRTNTEAF
TRBJ2-7 | TRBV6-2/TRBV6-3 | 13 | many | TRBD2 | ASSYSTSGGNEQY
TRBJ1-4 | TRBV5-1 | 11 | NA | NA | ASSLLGNEKLF
TRBJ2-5 | TRBV5-1 | 12 | NA | TRBD2 | ASKLAGSAETQY
TRBJ1-2 | TRBV19 | 11 | NA | TRBD1 | ASSVGQGYGYT
TRBJ2-7 | TRBV5-4 | 12 | NA | NA | ASSPRQSSYEQY
TRBJ1-5 | TRBV18 | 15 | NA | TRBD1 | ASSPPGTGIGNQPQH
TRBJ1-2 | TRBV4-1 | 13 | NA | NA | ASSPVGQPSYGYT
TRBJ1-1 | TRBV30 | 8 | NA | NA | AWGRDEAF
TRBJ2-1 | TRBV7-2 | 14 | few | TRBD2 | ASSLGLAGLGNEQF
TRBJ2-1 | TRBV1 | 9 | NA | NA | TSSLEVEQF
TRBJ2-1 | TRBV5-1 | 9 | NA | NA | ASLENNEQF
TRBJ1-2 | TRBV30 | 14 | NA | NA | AWSAGLTLGGYGYT
TRBJ2-3 | TRBV5-5 | 15 | NA | NA | ASNPFGGALSTDTQY
TRBJ1-4 | TRBV6-5 | 14 | few | NA | ASSYSWTTTNEKLF
TRBJ2-7 | TRBV5-1 | 12 | NA | TRBD2 | ASSLAGGLYEQY
TRBJ1-1 | TRBV6-5 | 12 | NA | NA | ASTQAGGNTEAF
TRBJ2-3 | TRBV6-1 | 15 | NA | TRBD2 | ASSEELRGGLRDTQY
TRBJ1-2 | TRBV25-1 | 13 | NA | TRBD1 | ASSTPTGVNYGYT
TRBJ2-7 | TRBV28 | 14 | NA | NA | ASSPPRGRISYEQY
TRBJ1-2 | TRBV14 | 13 | NA | TRBD1 | ASSPPYRGEDGYT
TRBJ2-5 | TRBV29-1 | 10 | few | NA | SVGLSQETQY
TRBJ1-3 | TRBV28 | 10 | once | NA | ATLSSGNTIY
TRBJ2-5 | TRBV21-1 | 12 | NA | NA | ASSKVPSQETQY
TRBJ2-1 | TRBV11-2 | 13 | few | NA | ASSSGVGGFNEQF
TRBJ1-2 | TRBV24-1 | 12 | NA | NA | ATSDPGGVYGYT
TRBJ1-1 | TRBV2 | 11 | NA | NA | ASSEGGGTEAF
TRBJ2-7 | TRBV6-5 | 13 | NA | NA | ASRRYRLSGYEQY